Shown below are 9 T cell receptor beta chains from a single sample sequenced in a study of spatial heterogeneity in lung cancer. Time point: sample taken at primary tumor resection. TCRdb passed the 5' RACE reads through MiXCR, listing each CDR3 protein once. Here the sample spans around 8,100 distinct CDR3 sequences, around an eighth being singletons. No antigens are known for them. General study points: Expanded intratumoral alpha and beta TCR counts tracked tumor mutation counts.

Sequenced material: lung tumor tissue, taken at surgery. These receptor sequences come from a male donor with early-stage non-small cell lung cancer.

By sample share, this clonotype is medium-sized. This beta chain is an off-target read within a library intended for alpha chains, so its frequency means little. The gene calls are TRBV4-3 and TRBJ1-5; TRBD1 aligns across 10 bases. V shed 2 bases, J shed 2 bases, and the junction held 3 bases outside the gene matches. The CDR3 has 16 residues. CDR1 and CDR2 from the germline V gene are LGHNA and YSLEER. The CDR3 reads CASSQHGTGGNQPQHF. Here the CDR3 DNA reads TGCGCCAGCAGCCAACACGGGACAGGGGGCAATCAGCCCCAGCATTTT.

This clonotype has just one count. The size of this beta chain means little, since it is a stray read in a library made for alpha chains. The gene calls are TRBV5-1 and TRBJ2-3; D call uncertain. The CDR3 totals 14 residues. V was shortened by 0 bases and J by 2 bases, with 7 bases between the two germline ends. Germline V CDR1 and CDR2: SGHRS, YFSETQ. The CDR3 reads CASSLDRYTDTQYF. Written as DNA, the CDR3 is TGCGCCAGCAGCTTGGACAGATACACAGATACGCAGTATTTT.

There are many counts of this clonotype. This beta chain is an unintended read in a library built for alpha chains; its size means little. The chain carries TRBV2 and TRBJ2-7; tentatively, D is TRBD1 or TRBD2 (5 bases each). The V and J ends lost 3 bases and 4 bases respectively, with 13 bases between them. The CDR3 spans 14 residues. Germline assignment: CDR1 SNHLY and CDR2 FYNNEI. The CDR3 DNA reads TGTGCCAGCAGTGAGAGGGTGGGGCGGTACGAGCAGTACTTC. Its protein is CASSERVGRYEQYF. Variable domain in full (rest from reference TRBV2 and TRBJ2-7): EPEVTQTPSHQVTQMGQEVILRCVPISNHLYFYWYRQILGQKVEFLVSFYNNEISEKSEIFDDQFSVERPDGSNFTLKIRSTKLEDSAMYFCASSERVGRYEQYFGPGTRLTVT.

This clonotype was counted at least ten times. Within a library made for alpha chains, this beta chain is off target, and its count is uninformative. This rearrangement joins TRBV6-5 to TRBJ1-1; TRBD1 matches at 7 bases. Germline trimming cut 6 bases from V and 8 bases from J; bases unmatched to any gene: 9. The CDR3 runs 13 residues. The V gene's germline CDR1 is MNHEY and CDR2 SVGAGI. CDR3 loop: CASSIPGQKEAFF. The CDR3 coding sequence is TGTGCCAGCAGCATCCCGGGACAGAAAGAAGCTTTCTTT.

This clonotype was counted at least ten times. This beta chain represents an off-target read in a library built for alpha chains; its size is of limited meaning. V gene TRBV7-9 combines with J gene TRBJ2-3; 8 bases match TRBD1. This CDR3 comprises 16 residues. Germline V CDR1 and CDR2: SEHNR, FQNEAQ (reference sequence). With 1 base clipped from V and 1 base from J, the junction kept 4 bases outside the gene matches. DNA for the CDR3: TGTGCCAGCAGCTTAGTAGCAGGGGGCCGCACAGATACGCAGTATTTT. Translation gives CASSLVAGGRTDTQYF. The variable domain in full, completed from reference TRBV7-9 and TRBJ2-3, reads DTGVSQNPRHKITKRGQNVTFRCDPISEHNRLYWYRQTLGQGPEFLTYFQNEAQLEKSRLLSDRFSAERPKGSFSTLEIQRTEQGDSAMYLCASSLVAGGRTDTQYFGPGTRLTVL.

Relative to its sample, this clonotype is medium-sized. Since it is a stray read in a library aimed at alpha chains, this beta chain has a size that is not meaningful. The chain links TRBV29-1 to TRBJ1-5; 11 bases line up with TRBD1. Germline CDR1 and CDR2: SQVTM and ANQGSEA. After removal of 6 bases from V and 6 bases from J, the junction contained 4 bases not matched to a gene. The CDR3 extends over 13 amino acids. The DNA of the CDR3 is TGCAGCGTAGGGACAGGGGGAGGTCAGCCCCAGCATTTT. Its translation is CSVGTGGGQPQHF.

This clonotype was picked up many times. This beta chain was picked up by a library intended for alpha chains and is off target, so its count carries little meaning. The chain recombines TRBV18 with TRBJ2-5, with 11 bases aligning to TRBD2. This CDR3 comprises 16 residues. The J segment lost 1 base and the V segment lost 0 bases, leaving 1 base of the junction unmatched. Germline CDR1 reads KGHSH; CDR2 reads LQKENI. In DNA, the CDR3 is TGTGCCAGCTCACCACCGGGACTAGCGGTCCAAGAGACCCAGTACTTC. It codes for CASSPPGLAVQETQYF.

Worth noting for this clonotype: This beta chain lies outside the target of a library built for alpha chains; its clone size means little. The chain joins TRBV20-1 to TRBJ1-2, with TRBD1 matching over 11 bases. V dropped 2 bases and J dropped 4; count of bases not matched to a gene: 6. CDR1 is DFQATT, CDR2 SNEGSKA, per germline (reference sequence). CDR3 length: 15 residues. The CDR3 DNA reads TGCAGTGCTAGAACCGGACAGGGGGCAGGCTATGGCTACACCTTC. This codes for CSARTGQGAGYGYTF.

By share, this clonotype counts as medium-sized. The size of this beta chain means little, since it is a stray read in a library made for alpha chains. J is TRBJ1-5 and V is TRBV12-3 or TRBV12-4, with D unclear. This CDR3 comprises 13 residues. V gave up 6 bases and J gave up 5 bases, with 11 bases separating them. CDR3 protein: CASSPSEDQPQHF. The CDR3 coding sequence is TGTGCCAGCAGCCCGAGTGAGGATCAGCCCCAGCATTTT.